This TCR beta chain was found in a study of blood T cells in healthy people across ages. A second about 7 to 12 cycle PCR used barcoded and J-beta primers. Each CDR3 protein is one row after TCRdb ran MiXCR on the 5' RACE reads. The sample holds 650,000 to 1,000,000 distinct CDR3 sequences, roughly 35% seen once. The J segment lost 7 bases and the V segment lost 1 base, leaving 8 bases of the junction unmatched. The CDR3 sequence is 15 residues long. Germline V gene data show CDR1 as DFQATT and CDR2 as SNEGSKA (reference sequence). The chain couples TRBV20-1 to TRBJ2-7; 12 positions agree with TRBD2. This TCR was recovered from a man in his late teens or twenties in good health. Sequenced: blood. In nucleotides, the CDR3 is TGCAGTGCTAGAGGGACTAGCGGGACTTACAATGAGCAGTACTTC. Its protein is CSARGTSGTYNEQYF.